A single sample is the source of the 10 T cell receptor beta chains below, sequenced in a study of blood T cell repertoires in COVID-19. Repertoires were generated with immunoSEQ multiplex PCR, while TCRdb's copy carries only in-frame clones and drops some. The sample has roughly 150,000 clones, about nine tenths seen once. Sample: peripheral blood. These receptors were collected from a man aged 60 to 75 with active or convalescent COVID-19.

The genes are TRBV19 and TRBJ2-1, with 9 bases fitting TRBD1. Germline CDR1 is LNHDA and CDR2 is SQIVND (reference sequence). Trimming cost V 3 bases and J 7 bases; bases outside gene matches: 10. The CDR3 length is 16 residues. CDR3 sequence (DNA): TGTGCCAGTAGTATTCGGACAGGGGTCATGTTGAATGAGCAGTTCTTC. Translated, it gives CASSIRTGVMLNEQFF.

The chain combines TRBV6-5 with TRBJ1-1; D not certain. This CDR3 spans 14 amino acids. Per the germline V gene, CDR1 is MNHEY and CDR2 is SVGAGI. Deletions cut 0 bases from V and 6 bases from J, with 11 bases between. CDR3 residues: CASSYSTGTAEAFF. CDR3 sequence (DNA): TGTGCCAGCAGTTACTCAACGGGTACGGCTGAAGCTTTCTTT.

This rearrangement joins TRBV27 to TRBJ1-1; 9 bases fit TRBD1. J gave up 7 bases and V 8 bases, and 14 bases lay outside the gene matches. The CDR3 consists of 15 residues. From germline, CDR1 is MNHEY and CDR2 SMNVEV (reference sequence). CDR3 sequence (DNA): TGTGCCAGCCACCCTTCCGGGACAGGGTATTATGAAGCTTTCTTT. Translating gives CASHPSGTGYYEAFF.

This clone came up once. The gene calls are TRBV5-4 and TRBJ1-1, with TRBD1 identical over 7 bases. Trimming removed 7 bases from V and 0 bases from J; junction bases left unmatched: 6. The CDR3 contains 14 residues. The germline V gene has CDR1 SGHNT and CDR2 YYREEE (reference sequence). The chain's CDR3 is CASHRDSMNTEAFF. CDR3 bases: TGTGCCAGCCACCGGGACAGCATGAACACTGAAGCTTTCTTT. The entire variable domain, with the rest obtained from reference TRBV5-4 and TRBJ1-1, is as follows: ETGVTQSPTHLIKTRGQQVTLRCSSQSGHNTVSWYQQALGQGPQFIFQYYREEENGRGNFPPRFSGLQFPNYSSELNVNALELDDSALYLCASHRDSMNTEAFFGQGTRLTVV.

The rearrangement links TRBV18 to TRBJ1-2; 12 bases fit TRBD1. This CDR3 is 15 amino acids long. The junction had 4 bases not matched to a gene; V was cut back by 4 bases and J by 4 bases. Per the germline V gene, CDR1 is KGHSH and CDR2 is LQKENI. The CDR3 loop is CASSLGTGGSYGYTF. CDR3 DNA: TGTGCCAGCTCACTTGGGACAGGGGGCTCCTATGGCTACACCTTC.

This chain joins TRBV5-4 and TRBJ1-2; TRBD1 agrees at 7 bases. V trimming: 1 base; J trimming: 13 bases; junction bases outside the gene matches: 16. The CDR3 runs to 15 residues. Germline CDR1 and CDR2: SGHNT and YYREEE (reference sequence). The CDR3 DNA sequence: TGTGCCAGCAGCTTGCAGGTTGGACAGGCCTATAGTGGCACCTTC. Protein: CASSLQVGQAYSGTF.

The gene calls are TRBV7-9 and TRBJ2-7; 13 nucleotides align to TRBD2. Losses at the gene ends were 5 bases for V and 6 bases for J; bases not matched to a gene: 10. Germline values: CDR1 SEHNR, CDR2 FQNEAQ (reference sequence). CDR3 length: 16 amino acids. In DNA form, the CDR3 reads TGTGCCAGCAGCCCCATGACGGGACTAGCGGGACGCGAGCAGTACTTC. Protein sequence: CASSPMTGLAGREQYF.

This sequence joins TRBV18 and TRBJ1-2, with D possibly being TRBD1 (5 bases). The germline V gene has CDR1 KGHSH and CDR2 LQKENI. Trimming shortened V by 3 bases and J by 6 bases, and 11 bases separated the two germline ends. This CDR3 has 13 residues. DNA of the CDR3: TGTGCCAGCTCACCCAGGGATCCGGATGGCTACACCTTC. The encoded protein is CASSPRDPDGYTF.

The chain couples TRBV19 to TRBJ2-1, with 11 bases identical to TRBD2. The germline V gene has CDR1 LNHDA and CDR2 SQIVND (reference sequence). The CDR3 consists of 13 residues. The V and J ends lost 8 bases and 7 bases, in that order; junction bases with no gene match: 4. CDR3 in DNA: TGTGCCAGTCGACTAGCGGGACTGAATGAGCAGTTCTTC. Protein sequence: CASRLAGLNEQFF. The entire variable domain, with the rest obtained from reference TRBV19 and TRBJ2-1, is as follows: DGGITQSPKYLFRKEGQNVTLSCEQNLNHDAMYWYRQDPGQGLRLIYYSQIVNDFQKGDIAEGYSVSREKKESFPLTVTSAQKNPTAFYLCASRLAGLNEQFFGPGTRLTVL.

A remark on this clone: This sample includes further DNA sequences coding for the same CDR3. V is TRBV29-1 and J is TRBJ1-1; tentatively, D is TRBD1 (5 bases). The CDR3 runs 11 residues. The V end was cut by 6 bases, the J end by 5 bases, with 10 bases between. Germline values: CDR1 SQVTM, CDR2 ANQGSEA. CDR3 protein: CSVLRGTEAFF. The CDR3 bases are TGCAGCGTATTACGGGGGACTGAAGCTTTCTTT. The variable domain in full, with the rest retrieved from reference TRBV29-1 and TRBJ1-1, is SAVISQKPSRDICQRGTSLTIQCQVDSQVTMMFWYRQQPGQSLTLIATANQGSEATYESGFVIDKFPISRPNLTFSTLTVSNMSPEDSSIYLCSVLRGTEAFFGQGTRLTVV.